Sequencing of this TCR beta chain was carried out in a study of CD8+CD57+ T cells in acquired aplastic anemia. Study-level information: On average, sorted CD4+ and CD8+ cells gave 3.2 ug of DNA. In CD4+ cells, healthy donors produced an average of approximately 10 million reads.

With respect to this clonotype: No antigen is known for it.

Whole-study findings and limits: Patients and controls were not found to differ significantly in CD8+ Simpson's diversity. Overlap between patients and controls comprised some 31 CD8+ CDR3 sequences.

CDR1 is SGHRS and CDR2 is YFSETQ in the germline V gene. The ends were cut back, 3 bases at V and 3 bases at J, with 9 bases in the middle. This CDR3 is 14 amino acids long. Using genomic DNA as the template, TCR beta VDJ and CDR3 profiling was carried out. One entry per CDR3 protein, called by TCRdb with MiXCR from the reads. Among under 200,000 distinct CDR3 sequences listed, about 60% were seen once. The origin of this receptor is a human donor in good health. The chain uses TRBV5-1 and TRBJ1-4; D is uncertain. The sequenced material came from sorted CD4+, CD8+, or CD8+CD57+ T cells (not recorded which) from PBMCs. CDR3 region: CASSYSWANEKLFF. Here the CDR3 DNA reads TGCGCCAGCAGCTACAGCTGGGCTAATGAAAAACTGTTTTTT.